Listed here are 29 T cell receptor beta chains from one sample, sequenced in a study of shared clonotypes between healthy human individuals. Using immunoSEQ multiplex PCR, the repertoire was profiled, and TCRdb retains in-frame clones only, with some absent. The table shows 2 million to 2.5 million clones, with under 95% occurring only once. The sequenced material came from naive CD4+ T cells from PBMCs. Subset: CD45RA+ positively selected. The receptors here all came from a man aged 18-30 years in good health. Some clones in this sample may be carry-over from other donors' samples.

The chain has TRBV2 and TRBJ1-3; possible D gene TRBD1, 5 bases. CDR3 length equals 14 residues. Trimming pared 7 bases from V and 0 bases from J, leaving 10 bases between. Germline V CDR1 and CDR2: SNHLY, FYNNEI. CDR3 sequence (DNA): TGTGCCAGCACCCGACAGTCCTCTGGAAACACCATATATTTT. It translates to CASTRQSSGNTIYF.

This clone was counted once. The V gene is TRBV18, the J gene TRBJ2-7; D uncertain. Trimming removed 3 bases from V and 5 bases from J, with 11 bases in between. Germline V gene sequence: CDR1 KGHSH, CDR2 LQKENI. CDR3 length: 13 amino acids. The CDR3 region is CASSPYDTNEQYF. In DNA form, the CDR3 reads TGTGCCAGCTCACCTTACGACACTAACGAGCAGTACTTC.

CDR3 sequence (DNA): TGTGCCAGCTCCGGAGACGGCTCGAACACTGAAGCTTTCTTT. It specifies CASSGDGSNTEAFF. The chain is built from TRBV5-6 and TRBJ1-1; D not resolved. The CDR3 has 14 amino acids. The germline V gene has CDR1 SGHDT and CDR2 YYEEEE. Deletions cut 7 bases from V and 1 base from J, with 14 bases between. Full variable domain (missing parts from reference TRBV5-6 and TRBJ1-1): DAGVTQSPTHLIKTRGQQVTLRCSPKSGHDTVSWYQQALGQGPQFIFQYYEEEERQRGNFPDRFSGHQFPNYSSELNVNALLLGDSALYLCASSGDGSNTEAFFGQGTRLTVV.

The rearrangement links TRBV7-3 to TRBJ2-3; D is undetermined. There are 13 residues in the CDR3. V was pared by 2 bases and J by 2 bases, with 5 bases between. Germline CDR1 is SGHTA and CDR2 is FQGTGA. The DNA of the CDR3 is TGTGCCAGCAGCTTAGGGCACACAGATACGCAGTATTTT. It yields the protein CASSLGHTDTQYF.

The chain is built from TRBV28 and TRBJ2-7; weak D call: TRBD1 (5 bases). The CDR3 has 16 residues. V shed 1 base and J shed 4 bases, with 17 bases lying between them. The germline CDR1 and CDR2 sequences are MDHEN and SYDVKM. This CDR3 is CASSLLSGQGGYEQYF. The CDR3 DNA reads as TGTGCCAGCAGTTTATTATCTGGGCAGGGTGGGTACGAGCAGTACTTC.

This clone occurred a few times. Other nucleotide sequences from this sample produce the same CDR3. The chain couples TRBV2 to TRBJ1-2; D is undetermined. The CDR3 sequence is 12 residues long. Germline V gene sequence: CDR1 SNHLY, CDR2 FYNNEI. Between the trimmed V and J ends, which lost 7 bases and 5 bases, there was a span of 11 bases. The CDR3 protein is CASIGGGYGYTF. The CDR3, as DNA: TGTGCCAGCATAGGAGGAGGGTATGGCTACACCTTC.

This clone was recorded once. V and J are TRBV4-3 and TRBJ2-1, with no clear D. V was trimmed by 1 base and J by 5 bases, leaving 9 bases between them. CDR3 length: 14 amino acids. Germline V CDR1 and CDR2: LGHNA, YSLEER. The CDR3 here is CASSQGLGDNEQFF. The CDR3 coding sequence is TGCGCCAGCAGCCAAGGTCTAGGAGACAATGAGCAGTTCTTC.

J is TRBJ1-6 and V is TRBV28; D uncertain. Germline values: CDR1 MDHEN, CDR2 SYDVKM. This CDR3 contains 15 residues. Trimming removed 5 bases at V and 1 base at J, with 9 bases between. The DNA for the CDR3 is TGTGCCAGCAGTCCCACGGGGTCCTATAATTCACCCCTCCACTTT. Protein: CASSPTGSYNSPLHF.

V and J are TRBV7-9 and TRBJ2-6; TRBD1 matches 7 bases. Trimming took 6 bases from V and 0 from J; bases not matched to a gene: 2. The CDR3 has 15 residues. Germline CDR1 reads SEHNR; CDR2 reads FQNEAQ (reference sequence). For the CDR3, the DNA is TGTGCCAGCAGGGACAGGACCTCTGGGGCCAACGTCCTGACTTTC. Protein product: CASRDRTSGANVLTF. Based on the CDR3 plus reference TRBV7-9 and TRBJ2-6, the full variable domain is DTGVSQNPRHKITKRGQNVTFRCDPISEHNRLYWYRQTLGQGPEFLTYFQNEAQLEKSRLLSDRFSAERPKGSFSTLEIQRTEQGDSAMYLCASRDRTSGANVLTFGAGSRLTVL.

In nucleotides, the CDR3 is TGCGCCAGCAGCGAGGGCCCCCGGAACACTGAAGCTTTCTTT. Residues: CASSEGPRNTEAFF. The V and J genes are TRBV5-1 and TRBJ1-1; D is unresolved. The CDR3 sequence is 14 residues long. Germline V gives CDR1 SGHRS, CDR2 YFSETQ. The V end lost 4 bases, the J end lost 1 base, and 11 bases lay between the germline ends.

The chain links TRBV28 to TRBJ2-7; perhaps TRBD1 as D (8 bases). V was pared by 6 bases and J by 2 bases, with 14 bases between. The CDR3 spans 14 residues. Germline V gene data show CDR1 as MDHEN and CDR2 as SYDVKM. The CDR3: CASRSTGGAYEQYF. Here the CDR3 DNA reads TGTGCCAGCAGGTCAACAGGGGGGGCCTACGAGCAGTACTTC. Full variable domain (remainder filled in from reference TRBV28 and TRBJ2-7): DVKVTQSSRYLVKRTGEKVFLECVQDMDHENMFWYRQDPGLGLRLIYFSYDVKMKEKGDIPEGYSVSREKKERFSLILESASTNQTSMYLCASRSTGGAYEQYFGPGTRLTVT.

This chain uses TRBV19 with TRBJ1-1; possibly TRBD1 for D (5 bases). CDR3 length equals 18 residues. Germline CDR1 LNHDA, CDR2 SQIVND (reference sequence). The V end was cut by 5 bases, the J end by 1 base, with 23 bases between. The CDR3 coding sequence is TGTGCCAGTAGTCCGAATAGTCGAGGGGTTTCGGGGAACACTGAAGCTTTCTTT. This codes for CASSPNSRGVSGNTEAFF.

This sequence joins TRBV6-5 and TRBJ1-1; no definite D call. V was trimmed by 5 bases and J by 5 bases, leaving 9 bases between them. The CDR3 covers 12 residues. Germline V lookup: CDR1 MNHEY, CDR2 SVGAGI. Here the CDR3 reads CASSMGRTEAFF. Here the CDR3 DNA reads TGTGCCAGCAGTATGGGGAGGACTGAAGCTTTCTTT.

This chain links TRBV5-1 with TRBJ2-2, with D perhaps TRBD2 (7 bases). The germline V and J ends were trimmed by 1 base and 5 bases, with 15 bases remaining between them. CDR3 length: 16 amino acids. CDR1 and CDR2 from the germline V gene are SGHRS and YFSETQ. CDR3 coding DNA: TGCGCCAGCAGCTTGACGGGGGGCGGTGATACCGGGGAGCTGTTTTTT. Its translation is CASSLTGGGDTGELFF.

This rearrangement joins TRBV5-4 to TRBJ2-4; weak D call: TRBD2 (5 bases). The germline CDR1 and CDR2 sequences are SGHNT and YYREEE (reference sequence). CDR3 length equals 15 residues. The V and J ends lost 4 bases and 0 bases respectively, with 11 bases between them. Here the CDR3 DNA reads TGTGCCAGCAGCCCTCCTGGGAGAGCCAAAAACATTCAGTACTTC. Amino acids: CASSPPGRAKNIQYF.

J is TRBJ2-6 and V is TRBV25-1; D remains unclear. Germline-derived CDR1 and CDR2 are MGHDK and SYGVNS. The CDR3 totals 15 residues. The V gene lost 2 bases and the J gene lost 0 bases, with 5 bases spanning the gap. CDR3 region: CASSETSSGANVLTF. CDR3 in DNA: TGTGCCAGCAGTGAAACGAGCTCTGGGGCCAACGTCCTGACTTTC.

The rearrangement uses TRBV27 and TRBJ2-3; 12 bases line up with TRBD2. Losses at the gene ends were 6 bases for V and 8 bases for J; bases not matched to a gene: 9. Germline-derived CDR1 and CDR2 are MNHEY and SMNVEV (reference sequence). The CDR3 runs to 15 residues. CDR3 in amino acids: CASRSLAGGVPTQYF. Here the CDR3 DNA reads TGTGCCAGCAGGTCACTAGCGGGAGGCGTCCCTACGCAGTATTTT.

The chain links TRBV6-1 to TRBJ2-7; tentatively, D is TRBD1 (6 bases). Trimming removed 5 bases at V and 2 bases at J, with 16 bases between. Germline CDR1 reads MNHNS; CDR2 reads SASEGT. The CDR3 runs to 15 residues. The CDR3 here is CASSSLGTLPYEQYF. For the CDR3, the DNA is TGTGCCAGCAGTTCCCTTGGGACACTACCCTACGAGCAGTACTTC.

V and J are TRBV2 and TRBJ2-5; D unclear. CDR3 length: 14 amino acids. Germline-derived CDR1 and CDR2 are SNHLY and FYNNEI. V was cut by 6 bases and J by 0 bases, with 11 bases left in between. The DNA of the CDR3 is TGTGCCAGCAGCCTAAGAGCCTACCAAGAGACCCAGTACTTC. This gives the protein CASSLRAYQETQYF.

This rearrangement joins TRBV30 to TRBJ1-5; 8 bases line up with TRBD1. The V segment lost 7 bases and the J segment 5 bases; nucleotides outside the gene matches: 7. CDR1 and CDR2 (germline): GTSNPN, SVGIG (reference sequence). The CDR3 sequence is 13 residues long. The CDR3 spells CAFNSGGHQPQHF. CDR3 nucleotides: TGTGCCTTTAACTCAGGGGGCCATCAGCCCCAGCATTTT.

CDR3 residues: CASSLSVREGTEAFF. The CDR3 DNA reads as TGTGCCAGCAGCTTGTCGGTCAGGGAAGGCACTGAAGCTTTCTTT. The chain carries TRBV5-5 and TRBJ1-1; weak D call: TRBD1 (5 bases). Trimming cost V 1 base and J 4 bases, with 14 bases left between them. Germline values: CDR1 SGHKS, CDR2 YYEKEE (reference sequence). The CDR3 is 15 residues long.

This rearrangement joins TRBV4-1 to TRBJ2-5; D not certain. V gave up 4 bases and J gave up 0 bases, with 15 bases separating them. This CDR3 comprises 16 residues. Germline CDR1 reads MGHRA; CDR2 reads YSYEKL. Written as DNA, the CDR3 is TGCGCCAGCAGCCGAACATTCGGACGGGACCAAGAGACCCAGTACTTC. It yields the protein CASSRTFGRDQETQYF.

The V gene is TRBV6-5, the J gene TRBJ2-3; no reliable D call. Germline V lookup: CDR1 MNHEY, CDR2 SVGAGI. The V and J ends lost 8 bases and 3 bases respectively, with 12 bases between them. The CDR3 contains 13 residues. The DNA of the CDR3 is TGTGCCAGCCGCGCCCCCGGGACAGATACGCAGTATTTT. Its translation is CASRAPGTDTQYF.

This chain uses TRBV7-9 with TRBJ2-2; TRBD2 aligns across 14 bases. The CDR3 sequence is 18 residues long. V was pared by 5 bases and J by 4 bases, with 9 bases of the junction left unmatched. The germline CDR1 and CDR2 sequences are SEHNR and FQNEAQ (reference sequence). CDR3 residues: CASSRLAGGPSGTGELFF. Here the CDR3 DNA reads TGTGCCAGCAGCCGACTAGCGGGAGGGCCGTCAGGCACCGGGGAGCTGTTTTTT.

This chain connects TRBV30 to TRBJ2-5, with TRBD2 as a possible D gene (7 bases). V gave up 0 bases and J gave up 2 bases, with 13 bases separating them. Germline V gene sequence: CDR1 GTSNPN, CDR2 SVGIG (reference sequence). The CDR3 runs to 15 residues. The CDR3 nucleotides read TGTGCCTGGAGTGTGGGGGCGGGAGCTCAAGAGACCCAGTACTTC. It encodes CAWSVGAGAQETQYF.

This chain connects TRBV28 to TRBJ2-2, with a possible D match to TRBD1 (6 bases). V lost 8 bases to trimming and J lost 7 bases, with 20 bases between them. The CDR3 covers 15 residues. Germline lookup yields CDR1 MDHEN and CDR2 SYDVKM. The CDR3, as DNA: TGTGCCAGCCTCTATCCGAGGGGGTTGATCGGGGAGCTGTTTTTT. Its translation: CASLYPRGLIGELFF.

This clone was counted once. The genes are TRBV5-4 and TRBJ1-4, with D possibly matching TRBD1 (6 bases). The germline V gene encodes CDR1 SGHNT and CDR2 YYREEE (reference sequence). Trimming cost V 5 bases and J 3 bases, with 14 bases left between them. The CDR3 has 15 amino acids. The CDR3 loop reads CASRDLGAPNEKLFF. The DNA for the CDR3 is TGTGCCAGCAGGGACCTGGGGGCACCTAATGAAAAACTGTTTTTT.

The V and J genes are TRBV7-2 and TRBJ1-2; possibly TRBD1 for D (6 bases). There are 14 residues in the CDR3. V lost 5 bases and J 13 bases, leaving 23 bases between the germline ends. The germline V gene has CDR1 SGHTA and CDR2 FQGNSA. CDR3 loop: CASSQAPLQGWATF. The CDR3 DNA follows: TGTGCCAGCAGCCAAGCCCCGTTACAGGGTTGGGCCACCTTC.

This rearrangement joins TRBV7-9 to TRBJ1-2; tentative D call: TRBD1 (5 bases). The germline V gene encodes CDR1 SEHNR and CDR2 FQNEAQ (reference sequence). The CDR3 covers 14 residues. V lost 5 bases and J 6 bases, leaving 16 bases between the germline ends. The CDR3 bases are TGTGCCAGCAGCCTATTGACAGAAGGGAATGGCTACACCTTC. Translating gives CASSLLTEGNGYTF.